The sequence of this TCR beta chain was determined in a study of T cells expressing NK-cell markers (dated by TCRdb to the early 2020s). At the level of the whole study: TCR beta-chain repertoires were profiled in sorted CD3+CD56+NKG2C+, CD3+CD56+NKG2C- and CD3+CD56-NKG2C+ T-cell subsets from several donors. Of the eight sequenced donors, seven were found to be HCMV-seropositive and one was found to be HCMV-seronegative. Randomly selected healthy volunteers, three men and five women, were used as the eight sequenced donors. Illumina HiSeq 2000/2500, MiSeq or NextSeq was used to sequence libraries as 2 x 150 bp reads.

Paper-wide results and their limitations: In six or seven donors, the dominant CD3+CD56+NKG2C+ clonotypes ranked among the top 10 CD8+ clonotypes, making up about 1.0-8% of CD8+ T cells. Those dominant clonotypes were again the most abundant among CD3+CD56-NKG2C+ cells in four donors, at about 25-65%. Whether the expanded NKG2C-expressing T cell clones were specific for HCMV antigens was left unclear.

The instrument given in TCRdb is Illumina HiSeq 2000. TCR beta cDNA libraries were prepared using 5'RACE template switching, which introduced a universal primer site and unique molecular identifiers. cDNA synthesis was primed from the TCR beta constant segment, followed by two successive PCR amplification steps. Regarding the original processing steps: MIGEC was used to demultiplex reads and group reads by UMI, and MiTCR was used to assemble and quantify clonotypes. To exclude erroneous sequences, any TCR cDNA sequence not supported by at least two reads was discarded. The tcR package was used for downstream repertoire analysis, and clonotypes were matched between fractions using CDR3 nucleotide sequence together with V segment. VDJmatch was used to annotate antigen specificity against VDJdb, with one amino acid substitution in CDR3 allowed. TCRdb reprocessed the reads; each CDR3 protein sequence makes one entry, and DNA is unavailable. The V and J calls come from TCRdb's annotation, not from the publication. The table held for this sample gives hundreds of thousands of distinct CDR3 sequences. In total, the top ten clones hold approximately 3.6% of the sample.

To determine HCMV serostatus, a commercial ELISA kit was used to detect HCMV-specific IgG in serum. Ficoll density gradient centrifugation was used to isolate peripheral blood mononuclear cells from blood. Points on this clonotype: The antigen this receptor binds is unknown.

Taken from cysteine to phenylalanine, the CDR3 has 14 residues. The coding DNA is unavailable. The sample taken for sequencing was blood T cells: a sorted CD56 or NKG2C T cell subset, CD4+ or CD8+ T cells, or bulk PBMC T cells (not recorded which). The chain is encoded by TRBV12-3 or TRBV12-4 joined to TRBJ2-1; TCRdb selects TRBD2, and the lack of DNA leaves this call unchecked. The TCR sequence derives from a young man in good health. Donor details come from another sample of the same person, matched by shared clones. The CDR3 amino acid sequence is: CASSQSPRVLEQFF.